The 29 T cell receptor beta chains below all came from one sample that was sequenced in a study of OX40 agonist ivuxolimab in advanced cancers. Library construction relied on the immunoSEQ multiplex PCR assay. As stored in TCRdb, this immuneACCESS dataset retains in-frame rearrangements with V and J assigned. A fraction of the clones does not appear; measured against another copy, unresolved V genes explain less than half of the discrepancy, and the remainder lacks a known reason. The sample table lists more than 45,000 clones, less than 90% of them with a count of one. 4.6% of the sample goes to the ten largest clones. The input for sequencing was CD4+ or CD8+ T cells sorted from blood, taken in a trial of the OX40 agonist ivuxolimab. These TCRs come from an adult with an advanced solid tumor such as melanoma, head and neck, liver or kidney cancer.

The rearrangement uses TRBV28 and TRBJ1-5, with D unresolved. The CDR3 loop spans 11 amino acids. Germline V gene lookup returns CDR1 MDHEN and CDR2 SYDVKM. Between the trimmed V and J ends, which lost 6 bases and 7 bases, there was a span of 7 bases. DNA of the CDR3: TGTGCCAGCAGCTTCCGACAGCCCCAGCATTTT. This gives the protein CASSFRQPQHF.

V and J are TRBV18 and TRBJ1-3; 7 bases are shared with TRBD1. The CDR3 spans 17 residues. Germline V gene sequence: CDR1 KGHSH, CDR2 LQKENI. Trimming took 4 bases from V and 1 from J; bases not matched to a gene: 10. CDR3 region: CASSRDSMGQSGNTIYF. The CDR3 DNA reads TGTGCCAGCTCACGTGACTCAATGGGACAGTCTGGAAACACCATATATTTT.

In its sample, this clone was seen once. This chain links TRBV10-3 with TRBJ2-7; the D call may be TRBD1 or TRBD2 (6 bases each). The CDR3 sequence is 14 residues long. Per the germline V gene, CDR1 is ENHRY and CDR2 is SYGVKD. V was cut by 4 bases and J by 2 bases, with 12 bases left in between. CDR3 sequence (DNA): TGTGCCATCAGTGCAGAAGGGGGGCCCTACGAGCAGTACTTC. It codes for CAISAEGGPYEQYF.

The V call is TRBV6-1, the J call TRBJ2-7; 12 positions match TRBD1. Per germline, CDR1 MNHNS and CDR2 SASEGT. This CDR3 is 16 amino acids long. Trimming took 1 base from V and 3 from J; bases not matched to a gene: 4. The CDR3 sequence: CASSEVGTGGIYEQYF. CDR3 coding DNA: TGTGCCAGCAGTGAAGTGGGGACAGGGGGCATCTACGAGCAGTACTTC.

This clone occurred once. The chain joins TRBV6-5 to TRBJ2-1, with 7 bases lining up with TRBD1. Germline CDR1 MNHEY, CDR2 SVGAGI. V trimming: 6 bases; J trimming: 2 bases; junction bases outside the gene matches: 4. The CDR3 is 14 amino acids. CDR3 residues: CASRRQGPYNEQFF. CDR3 bases: TGTGCCAGCAGAAGACAGGGTCCCTACAATGAGCAGTTCTTC.

V and J are TRBV14 and TRBJ2-4; 8 positions agree with TRBD2. CDR1 SGHDN and CDR2 FVKESK come from the germline V gene. This CDR3 is built from 20 residues. The ends lost 0 bases at V and 0 bases at J; junction bases unmatched: 13. The CDR3 reads CASSQDRDSGATLAKNIQYF. In nucleotides, the CDR3 is TGTGCCAGCAGCCAAGATAGGGATAGCGGGGCAACATTAGCCAAAAACATTCAGTACTTC.

V is TRBV5-8 and J is TRBJ2-1, with TRBD2 as a possible D gene (5 bases). This CDR3 region has 13 residues. V shed 3 bases and J shed 10 bases, with 14 bases lying between them. Germline values: CDR1 SGHTS, CDR2 YDEGEE. CDR3 residues: CASSWGLAREQFF. CDR3 DNA sequence: TGTGCCAGCAGCTGGGGATTAGCGCGGGAGCAGTTCTTC.

The rearrangement joins TRBV19 to TRBJ1-4; D call uncertain. The CDR3 covers 12 residues. CDR1 and CDR2 (germline): LNHDA, SQIVND (reference sequence). Trimming took off 7 bases at V and 4 bases at J, with 7 bases between the two ends. The CDR3 DNA sequence: TGTGCCAGTAAAGGAAGTAATGAAAAACTGTTTTTT. This translates into CASKGSNEKLFF.

The chain employs TRBV21-1 and TRBJ2-1; TRBD2 is the table's D call and was not checked against the DNA. TRBV21-1 is assigned pseudogene status. This CDR3 region has 16 residues. CDR3 sequence (DNA): TGTGCCAGCAGCAGCGGGACTAGCGGGAGAATGAATGAGCAGTTCTTC. Protein sequence: CASSSGTSGRMNEQFF.

The chain couples TRBV6-1 to TRBJ2-4; D uncertain. The V end was cut by 2 bases, the J end by 0 bases, with 11 bases between. The CDR3 runs 16 residues. From germline, CDR1 is MNHNS and CDR2 SASEGT. This chain's CDR3 is CASSEIGGVAKNIQYF. Here the CDR3 DNA reads TGTGCCAGCAGTGAAATTGGCGGTGTAGCCAAAAACATTCAGTACTTC.

V gene TRBV4-2 combines with J gene TRBJ2-2, with TRBD2 matching 11 bases. Germline loops: CDR1 LGHNA, CDR2 YNFKEQ. The CDR3 is made up of 16 amino acids. Unmatched junction bases numbered 8, after V lost 5 bases and J lost 6 bases. CDR3 coding DNA: TGTGCCAGCAGCGCCACTAGCGGGAGAGCCGCCGGGGAGCTGTTTTTT. Translated: CASSATSGRAAGELFF.

The genes are TRBV7-6 and TRBJ2-5, with a tentative D call TRBD1 (6 bases). The CDR3 totals 15 residues. The germline V gene has CDR1 SGHVS and CDR2 FNYEAQ. The ends were cut back, 8 bases at V and 5 bases at J, with 21 bases in the middle. CDR3: CASSGTGGLRETQYF. CDR3 coding DNA: TGTGCCAGCTCGGGCACTGGGGGCCTAAGGGAGACCCAGTACTTC.

The chain combines TRBV19 with TRBJ2-3; TRBD2 agrees at 8 bases. V was clipped by 5 bases and J by 1 base; unmatched bases: 8. Germline loops: CDR1 LNHDA, CDR2 SQIVND (reference sequence). This CDR3 has 16 residues. The CDR3 sequence: CASSRGGQRGTDTQYF. The CDR3 bases are TGTGCCAGTAGTCGCGGGGGGCAGAGGGGCACAGATACGCAGTATTTT.

The CDR3 DNA sequence: TGTGCCAGCAGTGAACGGGAGGGTGCTGAAGCTTTCTTT. Encoded protein: CASSEREGAEAFF. This chain uses TRBV2 with TRBJ1-1; no reliable D call. Trimming shortened V by 2 bases and J by 6 bases, and 10 bases separated the two germline ends. CDR1 and CDR2 from the germline V gene are SNHLY and FYNNEI. The CDR3 contains 13 residues.

The rearrangement links TRBV5-5 to TRBJ2-7, with TRBD1 identical over 12 bases. The J segment lost 0 bases and the V segment lost 0 bases, leaving 10 bases of the junction unmatched. This CDR3 has 19 amino acids. The germline V gene encodes CDR1 SGHKS and CDR2 YYEKEE (reference sequence). CDR3 sequence reads: CASSLESGQGAPSSYEQYF. CDR3 sequence (DNA): TGTGCCAGCAGCTTGGAGTCGGGACAGGGGGCCCCCTCCTCCTACGAGCAGTACTTC.

The rearrangement links TRBV6-5 to TRBJ1-5; no clear D. V dropped 5 bases and J dropped 3 bases, with 11 bases sitting between them. CDR3 length: 14 residues. CDR1 is MNHEY, CDR2 SVGAGI, per germline. The CDR3 here is CASSREVSNQPQHF. CDR3 DNA: TGTGCCAGCAGTAGGGAGGTTTCCAATCAGCCCCAGCATTTT.

This chain uses TRBV30 with TRBJ2-3; no clear D. The V gene lost 0 bases and the J gene lost 4 bases, with 11 bases spanning the gap. Per germline, CDR1 GTSNPN and CDR2 SVGIG (reference sequence). The CDR3 runs to 14 residues. The CDR3 nucleotides read TGTGCCTGGAGTGTTGCCTTGGACGCAGATACGCAGTATTTT. Translation: CAWSVALDADTQYF.

A single count supports this clone. The CDR3: CASSLAVGQVSTGELFF. CDR3 nucleotides: TGTGCCAGCAGCTTAGCGGTCGGGCAGGTTTCCACCGGGGAGCTGTTTTTT. This chain uses TRBV7-9 with TRBJ2-2; D is ambiguous. The CDR3 is 17 residues long. The germline V gene encodes CDR1 SEHNR and CDR2 FQNEAQ (reference sequence). V dropped 0 bases and J dropped 4 bases, with 15 bases sitting between them.

The chain carries TRBV6-6 and TRBJ1-2; TRBD1 is a possible D gene (5 bases). Germline CDR1 is MNHNY and CDR2 is SVGAGI (reference sequence). CDR3 length: 15 amino acids. Trimming took 2 bases from V and 3 from J, leaving 13 bases between them. The CDR3 nucleotides are TGTGCCAGCAGTTACGGAGGGGCACTTTACTATGGCTACACCTTC. Translation: CASSYGGALYYGYTF.

The V call is TRBV6-6, the J call TRBJ2-7, with D possibly TRBD2 on 6 matching bases. There are 14 residues in the CDR3. Germline CDR1 and CDR2: MNHNY and SVGAGI (reference sequence). V was cut by 4 bases and J by 6 bases, with 16 bases left in between. The CDR3 protein is CASSSAGTSLEQYF. The CDR3 nucleotides read TGTGCCAGCAGTTCTGCGGGGACTTCTCTCGAGCAGTACTTC.

J is TRBJ1-4 and V is TRBV12-5; D is possibly TRBD1 (6 bases). Germline CDR1 reads LGHNT; CDR2 reads FRNRAP. Trimming pared 1 base from V and 6 bases from J, leaving 15 bases between. The CDR3 sequence is 16 residues long. As DNA, the CDR3 is TGTGCTAGTGGTTTGGCACTGGGGGGCGGGTATGAAAAACTGTTTTTT. Translating it yields CASGLALGGGYEKLFF.

The chain links TRBV18 to TRBJ2-7, with D unclear. The V and J ends lost 6 bases and 5 bases respectively, with 11 bases between them. Germline CDR1 reads KGHSH; CDR2 reads LQKENI. The length of the CDR3 is 12 residues. The CDR3 DNA reads TGTGCCAGCTCTCTGGGAAAGAACGAGCAGTACTTC. It codes for CASSLGKNEQYF.

The chain couples TRBV29-1 to TRBJ1-2; 8 bases fit TRBD1. Germline CDR1 and CDR2: SQVTM and ANQGSEA. After removal of 7 bases from V and 2 bases from J, the junction contained 6 bases not matched to a gene. CDR3 length: 13 residues. This CDR3 is CSARTGSNYGYTF. The CDR3 bases are TGCAGCGCTAGGACAGGGTCCAACTATGGCTACACCTTC.

The J gene is TRBJ2-7, the V gene TRBV11-2; tentative D call: TRBD1 (6 bases). Trimming removed 4 bases from V and 0 bases from J, with 25 bases in between. This CDR3 is built from 19 residues. From germline, CDR1 is SGHAT and CDR2 FQNNGV. DNA of the CDR3: TGTGCCAGCAGCTACAATAACTACCGGGACACCTTCCTCTCCTACGAGCAGTACTTC. Its protein is CASSYNNYRDTFLSYEQYF.

The chain recombines TRBV11-2 with TRBJ1-5; no clear D. From germline, CDR1 is SGHAT and CDR2 FQNNGV. Trimming took 5 bases from V and 3 from J, leaving 8 bases between them. CDR3 length equals 13 residues. In nucleotides, the CDR3 is TGTGCCAGCAGCCAGACCTACAATCAGCCCCAGCATTTT. It encodes CASSQTYNQPQHF.

DNA for the CDR3: TGCGCCAGCACCCCCCGGCCTTTCCTGGACAGCGCCCACTACGAGCAGTACTTC. Translation gives CASTPRPFLDSAHYEQYF. The chain combines TRBV5-1 with TRBJ2-7, with D perhaps matching TRBD1 (6 bases). V was pared by 6 bases and J by 3 bases, with 28 bases between. The CDR3 length is 18 residues. Germline V gene lookup returns CDR1 SGHRS and CDR2 YFSETQ.

The chain recombines TRBV10-3 with TRBJ1-3, with no clear D. V lost 2 bases, J lost 0 bases, and 8 bases lay in between. Germline loops: CDR1 ENHRY, CDR2 SYGVKD. This CDR3 has 15 residues. The CDR3 loop is CAISEKSVSGNTIYF. The DNA for the CDR3 is TGTGCCATCAGTGAGAAATCAGTCTCTGGAAACACCATATATTTT.

Comments on this clone: Other DNA variants within this sample encode the same CDR3. This sequence joins TRBV7-2 and TRBJ2-1; D is unresolved. Trimming removed 3 bases at V and 5 bases at J, with 8 bases between. There are 13 residues in the CDR3. The germline V gene encodes CDR1 SGHTA and CDR2 FQGNSA. In nucleotides, the CDR3 is TGTGCCAGCAGCTTTAATAGGGACAATGAGCAGTTCTTC. It yields the protein CASSFNRDNEQFF.

This rearrangement joins TRBV5-1 to TRBJ2-7; D remains ambiguous. Germline V gene data show CDR1 as SGHRS and CDR2 as YFSETQ. CDR3 length equals 15 residues. The V and J ends lost 4 bases and 2 bases respectively, with 16 bases between them. CDR3 loop: CASSADGSTTYEQYF. CDR3 bases: TGCGCCAGCAGCGCCGACGGAAGTACAACCTACGAGCAGTACTTC. Supplemented by reference TRBV5-1 and TRBJ2-7, the full variable domain reads KAGVTQTPRYLIKTRGQQVTLSCSPISGHRSVSWYQQTPGQGLQFLFEYFSETQRNKGNFPGRFSGRQFSNSRSEMNVSTLELGDSALYLCASSADGSTTYEQYFGPGTRLTVT.